Detailed here is one T cell receptor (beta chain). Its target is not known. The sample belongs to a study of OX40 agonist ivuxolimab in advanced cancers. Across the whole study: Enrollees could have had prior anti-PD-1, anti-PD-L1 or anti-CTLA-4 therapy, which 40% had received. Two cutaneous melanoma patients and one hepatocellular carcinoma patient, three in all, had partial responses.

Only in-frame clones appear in the TCRdb table, and some are missing; sequencing was by immunoSEQ multiplex PCR. The sample has around 90,000 clones, around 90% seen once. Findings of the study overall: The antigen specificity of the peripheral T cells (those that were expanded) was not determined. Low clonal expansion, among the lowest seen, marked partial responders at 0.1-3.0 mg/kg.

V was pared by 2 bases and J by 5 bases, with 6 bases between. Germline assignment: CDR1 MDHEN and CDR2 SYDVKM. The CDR3 is 12 residues long. Sequencing used CD4+ or CD8+ T cells sorted from blood, obtained in a trial of the OX40 agonist ivuxolimab. The sequence was collected from an adult with an advanced solid tumor such as melanoma, head and neck, liver or kidney cancer. The chain has TRBV28 and TRBJ2-5, with D unclear. The CDR3 sequence: CASSLLWETQYF. CDR3 DNA: TGTGCCAGCAGTTTACTATGGGAGACCCAGTACTTC. Full variable domain (missing parts from reference TRBV28 and TRBJ2-5): DVKVTQSSRYLVKRTGEKVFLECVQDMDHENMFWYRQDPGLGLRLIYFSYDVKMKEKGDIPEGYSVSREKKERFSLILESASTNQTSMYLCASSLLWETQYFGPGTRLLVL.